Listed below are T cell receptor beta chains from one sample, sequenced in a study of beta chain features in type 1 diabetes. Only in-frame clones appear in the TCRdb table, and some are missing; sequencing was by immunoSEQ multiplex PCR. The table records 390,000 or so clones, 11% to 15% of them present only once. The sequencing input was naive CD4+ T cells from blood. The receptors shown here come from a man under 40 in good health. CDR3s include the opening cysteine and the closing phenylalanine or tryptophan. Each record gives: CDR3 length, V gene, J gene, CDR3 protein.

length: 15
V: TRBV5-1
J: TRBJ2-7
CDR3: CASSLATSGGYEQYF

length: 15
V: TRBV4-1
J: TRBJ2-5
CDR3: CASSPGRDREETQYF

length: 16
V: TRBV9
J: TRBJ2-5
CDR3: CASSVGGSGSGETQYF

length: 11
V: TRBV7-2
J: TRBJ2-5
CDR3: CATYSQETQYF

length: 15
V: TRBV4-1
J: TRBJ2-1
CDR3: CASSPGRSANGEQFF

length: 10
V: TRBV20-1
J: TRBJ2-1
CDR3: CSVGYNEQFF

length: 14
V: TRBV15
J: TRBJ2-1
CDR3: CATSRRGLNNEQFF

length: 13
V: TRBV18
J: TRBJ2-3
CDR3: CASSGLSTDTQYF

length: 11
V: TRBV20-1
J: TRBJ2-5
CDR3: CSGGFKETQYF

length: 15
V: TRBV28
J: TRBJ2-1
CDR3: CASSLVGSSYNEQFF

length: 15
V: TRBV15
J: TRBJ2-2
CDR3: CATSATTGAGGELFF

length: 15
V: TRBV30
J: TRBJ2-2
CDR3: CAWSVGTGYTGELFF

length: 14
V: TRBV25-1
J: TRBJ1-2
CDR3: CASSDRQGARGYTF

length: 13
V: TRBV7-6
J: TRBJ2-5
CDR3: CASSMESLETQYF

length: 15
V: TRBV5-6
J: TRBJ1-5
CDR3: CASSDTRGGNQPQHF

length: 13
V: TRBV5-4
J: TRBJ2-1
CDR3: CASSLTGGYEQFF

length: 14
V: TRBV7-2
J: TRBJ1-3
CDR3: CASRTGRSGNTIYF

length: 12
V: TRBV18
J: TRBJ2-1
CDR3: CASSLGQVEQFF

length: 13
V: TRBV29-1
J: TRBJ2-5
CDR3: CSVTRYSKETQYF

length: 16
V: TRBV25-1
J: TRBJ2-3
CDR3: CASSKTSGREGDTQYF

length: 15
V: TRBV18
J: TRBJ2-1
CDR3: CASSPGQVSYNEQFF

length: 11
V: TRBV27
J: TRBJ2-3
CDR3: CASRPTYTQYF

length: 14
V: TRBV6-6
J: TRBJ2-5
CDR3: CASSYSTGLLTQYF

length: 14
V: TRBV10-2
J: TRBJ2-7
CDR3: CASRELVVLYEQYF

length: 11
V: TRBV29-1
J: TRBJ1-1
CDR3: CSVGSRAEAFF

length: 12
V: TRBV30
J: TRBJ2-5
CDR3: CASTRNQETQYF

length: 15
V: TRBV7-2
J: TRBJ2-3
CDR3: CASSPRTGGTDTQYF

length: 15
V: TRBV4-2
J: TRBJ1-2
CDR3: CASSQESGQRWGYTF

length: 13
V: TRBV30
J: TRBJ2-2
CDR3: CAWSRAVTGELFF

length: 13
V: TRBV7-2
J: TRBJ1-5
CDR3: CASSSGMGQPQHF

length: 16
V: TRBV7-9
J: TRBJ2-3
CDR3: CASSPLAGGPTDTQYF

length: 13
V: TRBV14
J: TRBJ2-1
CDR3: CASSFYLGLEQFF

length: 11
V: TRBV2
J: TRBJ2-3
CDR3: CASSEGDTQYF

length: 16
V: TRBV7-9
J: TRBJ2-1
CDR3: CASGPGGTRNSNEQFF

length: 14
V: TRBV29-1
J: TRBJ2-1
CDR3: CSVREAPGPNEQFF

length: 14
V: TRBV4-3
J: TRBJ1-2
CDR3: CASSRRGGDYGYTF

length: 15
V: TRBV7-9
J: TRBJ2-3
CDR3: CASSLMDFSTDTQYF

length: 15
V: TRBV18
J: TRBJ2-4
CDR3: CASSPGGLGKNIQYF

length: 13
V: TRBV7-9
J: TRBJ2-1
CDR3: CASSWDVFDEQFF

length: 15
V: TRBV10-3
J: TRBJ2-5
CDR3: CAIRPSGGPRETQYF

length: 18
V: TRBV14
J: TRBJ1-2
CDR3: CASSQSIGTATNNYGYTF

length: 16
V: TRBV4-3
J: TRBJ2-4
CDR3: CASSQDNPAAKNIQYF

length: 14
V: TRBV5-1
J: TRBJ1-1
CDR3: CASSSLTGNTEAFF

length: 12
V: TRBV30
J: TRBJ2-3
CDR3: CAWRGGVDTQYF

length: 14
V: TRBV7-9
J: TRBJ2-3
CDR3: CASSLGRAADTQYF

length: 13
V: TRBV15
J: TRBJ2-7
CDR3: CATSRGLVYEQYF

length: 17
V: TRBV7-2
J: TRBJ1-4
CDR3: CASSLSRSAGTNEKLFF

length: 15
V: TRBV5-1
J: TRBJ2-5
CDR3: CASSLAFRDSETQYF

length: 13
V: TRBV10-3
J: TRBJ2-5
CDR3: CAITAGYQETQYF

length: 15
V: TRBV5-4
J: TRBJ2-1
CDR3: CASSSGTSGSYEQFF

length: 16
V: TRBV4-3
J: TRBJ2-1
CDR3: CASSQEAAGGPQEQFF

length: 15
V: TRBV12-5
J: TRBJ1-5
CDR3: CASALTGVGNQPQHF

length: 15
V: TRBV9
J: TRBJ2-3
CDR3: CASSGTSGGADTQYF

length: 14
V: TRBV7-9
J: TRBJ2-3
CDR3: CASSPLAGGDTQYF